These 26 T cell receptor beta chains were sequenced from one sample in a study of response to subunit inactivated influenza vaccine. Via MiXCR, TCRdb re-called the RT-PCR reads, giving one row per CDR3 protein. The table includes under 800,000 distinct CDR3 sequences, approximately 13% detected once. This material consisted of PBMCs from blood, taken 14 days before vaccination. These receptors were collected from a man aged 50 or older who received an inactivated influenza vaccine.

This clonotype has at least ten counts. The chain is built from TRBV5-1 and TRBJ2-1; 8 positions agree with TRBD2. Germline V CDR1 and CDR2: SGHRS, YFSETQ. The V gene end was trimmed by 1 base and the J gene end by 4 bases; junction bases not matched to a gene: 7. The CDR3 is 16 residues long. The CDR3 sequence is CASSLYSAGGYNEQFF. The CDR3 DNA reads TGCGCCAGCAGCTTGTATTCGGCGGGGGGATACAATGAGCAGTTCTTC.

This clonotype was detected many times. The rearrangement uses TRBV27 and TRBJ2-7; a possible D gene is TRBD2 (6 bases). The CDR3 contains 14 residues. The germline V and J ends were trimmed by 3 bases and 1 base, with 10 bases remaining between them. Germline loops: CDR1 MNHEY, CDR2 SMNVEV (reference sequence). CDR3 DNA: TGTGCCAGCAGTTTTCGGGCGGGATCCTACGAGCAGTACTTC. Translated: CASSFRAGSYEQYF.

This chain uses TRBV5-1 with TRBJ2-6; possible D gene TRBD2, 6 bases. CDR1 is SGHRS, CDR2 YFSETQ, per germline. The length of the CDR3 is 17 residues. V lost 0 bases and J lost 0, with 10 bases in between. The CDR3 DNA sequence: TGCGCCAGCAGCTTGGTCGGAGGGGTCTCTGGGGCCAACGTCCTGACTTTC. Translation: CASSLVGGVSGANVLTF.

In DNA form, the CDR3 reads TGTGCCAGCAGGAGGGAAGCGTCCCGAAGGGGGTCCCAGTACTTC. Translating gives CASRREASRRGSQYF. The chain is built from TRBV2 and TRBJ2-5; TRBD1 might be the D (6 bases). The CDR3 totals 15 residues. The germline V gene has CDR1 SNHLY and CDR2 FYNNEI. The ends were cut back, 6 bases at V and 9 bases at J, with 23 bases in the middle.

The chain is built from TRBV30 and TRBJ1-2; 7 positions match TRBD1. CDR3 size: 14 residues. CDR1 GTSNPN and CDR2 SVGIG come from the germline V gene (reference sequence). The J segment lost 3 bases and the V segment lost 4 bases, leaving 8 bases of the junction unmatched. For the CDR3, the DNA is TGTGCCTGGACCCGGACAGGCTTGGACTATGGCTACACCTTC. It yields the protein CAWTRTGLDYGYTF.

V gene TRBV9 combines with J gene TRBJ2-1, with D perhaps TRBD2 (5 bases). CDR1 SGDLS and CDR2 YYNGEE come from the germline V gene. Between the trimmed V and J ends, which lost 4 bases and 7 bases, there was a span of 21 bases. The CDR3 extends over 16 amino acids. CDR3 sequence: CASSPRGLGQWNEQFF. The CDR3, as DNA: TGTGCCAGCAGCCCCAGAGGACTGGGCCAATGGAATGAGCAGTTCTTC. Complete variable domain (other parts from reference TRBV9 and TRBJ2-1): DSGVTQTPKHLITATGQRVTLRCSPRSGDLSVYWYQQSLDQGLQFLIQYYNGEERAKGNILERFSAQQFPDLHSELNLSSLELGDSALYFCASSPRGLGQWNEQFFGPGTRLTVL.

In its sample, this clonotype was seen a few times. The chain links TRBV4-3 to TRBJ2-1; a possible D gene is TRBD1 (6 bases). Per the germline V gene, CDR1 is LGHNA and CDR2 is YSLEER. V was trimmed by 3 bases and J by 9 bases, leaving 18 bases between them. There are 15 residues in the CDR3. The CDR3 is CASSQGAGAPFEQFF. The CDR3 DNA follows: TGCGCCAGCAGCCAGGGGGCTGGGGCCCCGTTTGAGCAGTTCTTC.

This clonotype was picked up many times. The chain combines TRBV7-9 with TRBJ2-7; 7 bases map to TRBD1. The CDR3 is made up of 14 amino acids. V was pared by 5 bases and J by 2 bases, with 6 bases of the junction left unmatched. Germline V gene sequence: CDR1 SEHNR, CDR2 FQNEAQ (reference sequence). The CDR3 DNA reads as TGTGCCAGCAGCCTAGAAGGGACAGCCTACGAGCAGTACTTC. It yields the protein CASSLEGTAYEQYF.

This clonotype occurred a few times. The chain recombines TRBV7-6 with TRBJ2-1; 7 bases align to TRBD1. The CDR3 extends over 18 amino acids. Trimming at V came to 4 bases and at J to 4 bases, leaving 16 bases not matched to a gene. Germline CDR1 SGHVS, CDR2 FNYEAQ. The DNA of the CDR3 is TGTGCCAGCAGCTCGTTTCCGAGGAACAGGGGCCTATACAATGAGCAGTTCTTC. This encodes CASSSFPRNRGLYNEQFF.

This clonotype appeared a few times. The rearrangement links TRBV3-1 to TRBJ2-1; 7 bases fit TRBD2. In germline, CDR1 is LGHDT, CDR2 YNNKEL (reference sequence). Losses at the gene ends were 1 base for V and 7 bases for J; bases not matched to a gene: 7. The CDR3 length is 15 residues. The CDR3 region is CASSQVRGGPNEQFF. DNA of the CDR3: TGTGCCAGCAGCCAAGTTCGGGGAGGGCCGAATGAGCAGTTCTTC.

The CDR3 protein is CASSGGGRGYGYTF. As DNA, the CDR3 is TGTGCCAGCAGCGGGGGGGGCAGGGGTTATGGCTACACCTTC. The genes are TRBV7-8 and TRBJ1-2, with D possibly being TRBD1 (6 bases). This CDR3 region has 14 residues. The germline V gene encodes CDR1 SGHVS and CDR2 FQNEAQ. V lost 5 bases to trimming and J lost 5 bases, with 15 bases between them.

Many counts were recorded for this clonotype. The DNA of the CDR3 is TGCAGCGTTTCGACTAGCGGCTCCTACAATGAGCAGTTCTTC. Translation: CSVSTSGSYNEQFF. The rearrangement joins TRBV29-1 to TRBJ2-1; TRBD2 matches at 9 bases. V shed 5 bases, J shed 0 bases, and the junction held 2 bases outside the gene matches. CDR1 and CDR2 (germline): SQVTM, ANQGSEA. The CDR3 contains 14 residues.

CDR3 sequence (DNA): TGTGCCAGCAGCCAATCGACTTCACTCAGGAACACTGAAGCTTTCTTT. This encodes CASSQSTSLRNTEAFF. The chain is built from TRBV16 and TRBJ1-1, with no clear D. The CDR3 has 16 amino acids. The germline V gene has CDR1 KGHSY and CDR2 FQNENV. Trimming shortened V by 0 bases and J by 1 base, and 12 bases separated the two germline ends.

This clonotype has ten or more counts. The J gene is TRBJ2-2, the V gene TRBV12-3 or TRBV12-4; TRBD2 aligns across 10 bases. This CDR3 is built from 17 residues. The V segment lost 5 bases and the J segment 1 base; nucleotides outside the gene matches: 7. CDR3: CASSPLAGPMNTGELFF. CDR3 coding DNA: TGTGCCAGCAGTCCACTAGCGGGGCCCATGAACACCGGGGAGCTGTTTTTT.

This clonotype was seen only a few times. The chain uses TRBV20-1 and TRBJ2-1; 12 bases are shared with TRBD2. CDR3 length: 17 amino acids. V trimming: 3 bases; J trimming: 4 bases; junction bases outside the gene matches: 10. The germline V gene encodes CDR1 DFQATT and CDR2 SNEGSKA (reference sequence). The CDR3 loop is CSARMLRTSGAYNEQFF. The CDR3 DNA reads TGCAGTGCTAGGATGCTACGGACTAGCGGGGCTTACAATGAGCAGTTCTTC.

In this sample, this clonotype turned up a few times. The genes are TRBV6-2 or TRBV6-3 and TRBJ1-5, with 7 bases fitting TRBD1. The CDR3 has 13 amino acids. Trimming took 4 bases from V and 6 from J; bases not matched to a gene: 3. The germline gives CDR1 MNHEY, CDR2 SVGEGT. CDR3 in amino acids: CASSFGTAQPQHF. The CDR3 DNA reads as TGTGCCAGCAGTTTTGGGACAGCTCAGCCCCAGCATTTT.

V is TRBV20-1 and J is TRBJ1-5, with D tentatively TRBD1 (6 bases). Trimming took off 6 bases at V and 3 bases at J, with 15 bases between the two ends. This CDR3 is built from 14 residues. Germline CDR1 DFQATT, CDR2 SNEGSKA (reference sequence). CDR3 protein: CSAPETGPNQPQHF. The DNA for the CDR3 is TGCAGTGCCCCGGAAACAGGGCCCAATCAGCCCCAGCATTTT.

This clonotype was observed a handful of times. This chain joins TRBV20-1 and TRBJ1-5; 8 bases agree with TRBD1. Germline V gene lookup returns CDR1 DFQATT and CDR2 SNEGSKA (reference sequence). With V trimmed by 0 bases and J by 3 bases, 10 bases remained unmatched. The CDR3 sequence is 17 residues long. The CDR3 nucleotides read TGCAGTGCTAGAGATGCGCGACAGGGGAATGTCAATCAGCCCCAGCATTTT. Protein sequence: CSARDARQGNVNQPQHF.

A few counts support this clonotype. This sequence joins TRBV4-1 and TRBJ1-6; possible D gene TRBD1, 6 bases. The CDR3 has 14 amino acids. Germline loops: CDR1 MGHRA, CDR2 YSYEKL. With 5 bases removed from V and 12 bases from J, the gap between germline ends came to 17 bases. The CDR3 coding sequence is TGCGCCAGCAGCAACCGGGACACCCTGAAACCCCTCCACTTT. Translated: CASSNRDTLKPLHF.

The genes are TRBV5-4 and TRBJ2-7; D gene unclear. Trimming took 2 bases from V and 8 from J, leaving 20 bases between them. Germline V gene sequence: CDR1 SGHNT, CDR2 YYREEE (reference sequence). The CDR3 loop spans 15 amino acids. In DNA form, the CDR3 reads TGTGCCAGCAGCTTCCCCGGACGAACCCCTACGAAGCAGTACTTC. Residues: CASSFPGRTPTKQYF. Variable domain in full (rest from reference TRBV5-4 and TRBJ2-7): ETGVTQSPTHLIKTRGQQVTLRCSSQSGHNTVSWYQQALGQGPQFIFQYYREEENGRGNFPPRFSGLQFPNYSSELNVNALELDDSALYLCASSFPGRTPTKQYFGPGTRLTVT.

This chain connects TRBV20-1 to TRBJ2-7; a possible D gene is TRBD2 (5 bases). This CDR3 has 13 residues. V gave up 3 bases and J gave up 6 bases, with 15 bases separating them. CDR1 DFQATT and CDR2 SNEGSKA come from the germline V gene (reference sequence). The CDR3 region has the DNA TGCAGTGCTAGCTTTCCGGCGACTACCGAGCAGTACTTC. Translated, it gives CSASFPATTEQYF.

This sequence joins TRBV5-1 and TRBJ2-1; D not resolved. Trimming removed 0 bases from V and 10 bases from J, with 17 bases in between. The CDR3 is 15 amino acids. In germline, CDR1 is SGHRS, CDR2 YFSETQ. In nucleotides, the CDR3 is TGCGCCAGCAGCTTGGAGGGCGTACTCCTCCCCGAGCAGTTCTTC. It encodes CASSLEGVLLPEQFF.

This clonotype was seen more than once but under ten times. J is TRBJ2-5 and V is TRBV5-1; D is possibly TRBD1 (5 bases). This CDR3 contains 14 residues. CDR1 SGHRS and CDR2 YFSETQ come from the germline V gene. V lost 2 bases to trimming and J lost 4 bases, with 12 bases between them. For the CDR3, the DNA is TGCGCCAGCAGCTTCTCTAGTCAGGGAGAGACCCAGTACTTC. It specifies CASSFSSQGETQYF.

This chain uses TRBV5-1 with TRBJ2-7, with D perhaps TRBD2 (6 bases). Germline V lookup: CDR1 SGHRS, CDR2 YFSETQ. There are 16 residues in the CDR3. The V end was cut by 3 bases, the J end by 7 bases, with 23 bases between. The CDR3 loop reads CASSSSPWTMIREQYF. The CDR3 nucleotides are TGCGCCAGCAGCTCCTCACCCTGGACTATGATACGGGAGCAGTACTTC.

This clonotype was recorded many times. V usage is TRBV20-1 and J usage is TRBJ1-2, with D perhaps TRBD1 (5 bases). Germline CDR1 and CDR2: DFQATT and SNEGSKA (reference sequence). V lost 6 bases and J 3 bases, leaving 17 bases between the germline ends. There are 14 residues in the CDR3. CDR3 in amino acids: CSALPSGTDYGYTF. Here the CDR3 DNA reads TGCAGTGCCCTCCCATCCGGGACTGACTATGGCTACACCTTC.

The CDR3 DNA reads TGCAGCGCTGGGACTAGCCGCGCAGGGGATACGCAGTATTTT. Protein product: CSAGTSRAGDTQYF. This chain connects TRBV29-1 to TRBJ2-3, with 9 bases fitting TRBD2. Germline V gene data show CDR1 as SQVTM and CDR2 as ANQGSEA. The CDR3 consists of 14 residues. The trim removed 7 bases at V and 6 bases at J, leaving 11 bases unmatched.